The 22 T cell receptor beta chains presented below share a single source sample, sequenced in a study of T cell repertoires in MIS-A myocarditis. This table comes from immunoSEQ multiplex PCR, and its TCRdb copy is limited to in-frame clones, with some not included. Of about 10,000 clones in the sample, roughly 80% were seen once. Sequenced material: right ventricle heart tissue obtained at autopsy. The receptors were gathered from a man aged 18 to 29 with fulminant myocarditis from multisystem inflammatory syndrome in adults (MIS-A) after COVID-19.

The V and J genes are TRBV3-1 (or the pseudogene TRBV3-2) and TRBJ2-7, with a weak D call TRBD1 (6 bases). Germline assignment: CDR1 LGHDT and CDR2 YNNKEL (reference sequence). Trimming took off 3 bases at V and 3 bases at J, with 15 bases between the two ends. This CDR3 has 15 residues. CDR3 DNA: TGTGCCAGCAGCCACGCCTGGGGGCCGGTCTACGAGCAGTACTTC. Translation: CASSHAWGPVYEQYF.

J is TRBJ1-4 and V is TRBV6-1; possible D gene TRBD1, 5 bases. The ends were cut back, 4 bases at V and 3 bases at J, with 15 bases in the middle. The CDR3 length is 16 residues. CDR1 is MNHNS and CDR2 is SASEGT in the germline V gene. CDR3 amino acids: CASSGGTASANEKLFF. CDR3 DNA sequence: TGTGCCAGCAGTGGGGGGACTGCAAGTGCTAATGAAAAACTGTTTTTT.

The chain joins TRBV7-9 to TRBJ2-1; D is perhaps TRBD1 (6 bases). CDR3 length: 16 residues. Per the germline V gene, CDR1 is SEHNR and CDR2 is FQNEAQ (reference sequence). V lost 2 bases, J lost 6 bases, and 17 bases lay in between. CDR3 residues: CASSLLLGQRANEQFF. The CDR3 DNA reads TGTGCCAGCAGCTTACTCTTAGGACAGCGAGCCAATGAGCAGTTCTTC.

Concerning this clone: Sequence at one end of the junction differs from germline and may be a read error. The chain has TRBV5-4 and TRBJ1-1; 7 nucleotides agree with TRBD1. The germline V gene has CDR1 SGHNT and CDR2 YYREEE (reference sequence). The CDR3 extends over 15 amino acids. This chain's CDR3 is CASSMPEGAYTEVFF. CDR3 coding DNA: TGTGCCAGCAGCATGCCCGAGGGGGCTTACACTGAAGTTTTCTTT.

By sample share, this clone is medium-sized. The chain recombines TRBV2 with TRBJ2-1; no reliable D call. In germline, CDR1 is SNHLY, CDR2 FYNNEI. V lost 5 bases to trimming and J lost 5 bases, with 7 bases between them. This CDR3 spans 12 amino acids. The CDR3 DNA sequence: TGTGCCAGCAGTCCTGGCGACAATGAGCAGTTCTTC. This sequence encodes CASSPGDNEQFF.

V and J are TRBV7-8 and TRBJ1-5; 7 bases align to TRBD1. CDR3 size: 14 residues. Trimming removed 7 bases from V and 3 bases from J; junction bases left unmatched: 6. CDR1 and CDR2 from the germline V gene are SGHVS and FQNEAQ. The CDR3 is CASTRGTDNQPQHF. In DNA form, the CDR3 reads TGTGCCAGCACCCGAGGGACAGACAATCAGCCCCAGCATTTT.

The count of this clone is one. CDR3 coding DNA: TGTGCCACCACAGGGGGCCCCTATGGCTACACCTTC. Protein sequence: CATTGGPYGYTF. The V and J genes are TRBV19 and TRBJ1-2, with 9 bases fitting TRBD1. The V gene end was trimmed by 10 bases and the J gene end by 4 bases; junction bases not matched to a gene: 4. The CDR3 consists of 12 residues. Germline CDR1 is LNHDA and CDR2 is SQIVND (reference sequence).

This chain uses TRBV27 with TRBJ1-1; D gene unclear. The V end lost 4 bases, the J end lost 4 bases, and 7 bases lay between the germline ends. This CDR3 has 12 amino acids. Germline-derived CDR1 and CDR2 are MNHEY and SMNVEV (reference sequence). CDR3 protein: CASSSPGTEAFF. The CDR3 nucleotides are TGTGCCAGCAGTTCCCCGGGCACTGAAGCTTTCTTT.

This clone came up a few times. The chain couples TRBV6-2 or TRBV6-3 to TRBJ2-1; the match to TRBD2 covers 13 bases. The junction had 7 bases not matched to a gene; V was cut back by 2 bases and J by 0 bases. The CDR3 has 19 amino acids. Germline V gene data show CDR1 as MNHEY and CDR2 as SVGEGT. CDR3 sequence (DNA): TGTGCCAGCAGTTACGGACTAGCGGGGGACTACTACTCCTACAATGAGCAGTTCTTC. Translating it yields CASSYGLAGDYYSYNEQFF.

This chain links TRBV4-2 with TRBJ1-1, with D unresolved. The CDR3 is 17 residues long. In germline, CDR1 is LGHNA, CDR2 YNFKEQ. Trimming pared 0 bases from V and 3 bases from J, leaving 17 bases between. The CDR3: CASSQDRFGRGDTEAFF. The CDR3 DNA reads TGTGCCAGCAGCCAAGATAGGTTCGGACGCGGGGACACTGAAGCTTTCTTT.

This CDR3 is CASSLVDRTLYGYTF. CDR3 nucleotides: TGTGCCAGCAGCTTAGTGGACAGGACCTTGTATGGCTACACCTTC. V usage is TRBV7-9 and J usage is TRBJ1-2; TRBD1 matches 7 bases. The V gene end was trimmed by 1 base and the J gene end by 5 bases; junction bases not matched to a gene: 7. The CDR3 sequence is 15 residues long. Germline V lookup: CDR1 SEHNR, CDR2 FQNEAQ (reference sequence).

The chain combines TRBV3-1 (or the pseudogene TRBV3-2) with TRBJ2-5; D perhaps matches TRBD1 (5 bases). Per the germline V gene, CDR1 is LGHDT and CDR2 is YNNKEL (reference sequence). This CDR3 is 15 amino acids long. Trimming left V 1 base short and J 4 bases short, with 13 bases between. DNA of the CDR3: TGTGCCAGCAGCCAAGGTGCGATAGGGGTAGAGACCCAGTACTTC. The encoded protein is CASSQGAIGVETQYF.

CDR3 sequence reads: CASSELRGNTEAFF. DNA of the CDR3: TGTGCCAGCAGTGAACTCAGGGGGAACACTGAAGCTTTCTTT. The rearrangement links TRBV2 to TRBJ1-1, with TRBD1 as a possible D gene (6 bases). The CDR3 covers 14 residues. The ends were cut back, 2 bases at V and 1 base at J, with 8 bases in the middle. Germline CDR1 reads SNHLY; CDR2 reads FYNNEI.

Written as DNA, the CDR3 is TGTGCCAGCAGCTTATTAGCGGGCTACGAGCAGTACTTC. This codes for CASSLLAGYEQYF. This chain uses TRBV7-8 with TRBJ2-7; 7 bases map to TRBD2. CDR1 SGHVS and CDR2 FQNEAQ come from the germline V gene. The CDR3 sequence is 13 residues long. The junction had 1 base not matched to a gene; V was cut back by 2 bases and J by 3 bases.

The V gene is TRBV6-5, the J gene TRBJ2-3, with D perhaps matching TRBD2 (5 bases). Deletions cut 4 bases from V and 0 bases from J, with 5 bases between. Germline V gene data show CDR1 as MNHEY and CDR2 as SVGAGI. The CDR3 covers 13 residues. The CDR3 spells CASSSGSTDTQYF. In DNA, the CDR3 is TGTGCCAGCAGTTCGGGGAGCACAGATACGCAGTATTTT.

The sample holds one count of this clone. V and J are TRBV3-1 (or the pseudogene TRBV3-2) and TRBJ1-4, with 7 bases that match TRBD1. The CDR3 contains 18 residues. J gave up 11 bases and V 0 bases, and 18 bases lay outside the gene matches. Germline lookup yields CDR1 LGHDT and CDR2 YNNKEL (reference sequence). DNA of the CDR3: TGTGCCAGCAGCCAAGATTCTTTCGGCCCTCAGACAGGGCGTAAACTGTTTTTT. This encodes CASSQDSFGPQTGRKLFF.

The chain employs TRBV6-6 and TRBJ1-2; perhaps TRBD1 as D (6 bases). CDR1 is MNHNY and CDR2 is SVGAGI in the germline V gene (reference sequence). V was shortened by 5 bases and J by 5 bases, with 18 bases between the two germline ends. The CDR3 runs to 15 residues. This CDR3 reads CASSTQAGVEYGYTF. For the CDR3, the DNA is TGTGCCAGCAGTACTCAAGCAGGGGTGGAGTATGGCTACACCTTC.

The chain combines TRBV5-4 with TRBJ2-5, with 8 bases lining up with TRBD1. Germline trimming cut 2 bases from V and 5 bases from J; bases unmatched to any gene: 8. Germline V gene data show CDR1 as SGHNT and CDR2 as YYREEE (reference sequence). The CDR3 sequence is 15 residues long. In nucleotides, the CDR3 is TGTGCCAGCAGCTTACAACAGGGGGTCGGGGAGACCCAGTACTTC. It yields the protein CASSLQQGVGETQYF. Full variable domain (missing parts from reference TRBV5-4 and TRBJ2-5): ETGVTQSPTHLIKTRGQQVTLRCSSQSGHNTVSWYQQALGQGPQFIFQYYREEENGRGNFPPRFSGLQFPNYSSELNVNALELDDSALYLCASSLQQGVGETQYFGPGTRLLVL.

CDR3 residues: CASSLLRGDTEAFF. CDR3 bases: TGTGCCAGCAGTTTACTGAGGGGAGACACTGAAGCTTTCTTT. This rearrangement joins TRBV28 to TRBJ1-1, with a weak D call TRBD1 (5 bases). The V end lost 2 bases, the J end lost 3 bases, and 10 bases lay between the germline ends. The germline V gene has CDR1 MDHEN and CDR2 SYDVKM. The CDR3 contains 14 residues.

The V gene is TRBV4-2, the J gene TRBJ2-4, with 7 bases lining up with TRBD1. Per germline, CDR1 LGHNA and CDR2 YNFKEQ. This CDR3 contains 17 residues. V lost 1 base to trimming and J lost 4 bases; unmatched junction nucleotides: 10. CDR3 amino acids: CASSQARGQEPKNIQYF. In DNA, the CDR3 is TGTGCCAGCAGCCAAGCCCGAGGACAGGAGCCTAAAAACATTCAGTACTTC.

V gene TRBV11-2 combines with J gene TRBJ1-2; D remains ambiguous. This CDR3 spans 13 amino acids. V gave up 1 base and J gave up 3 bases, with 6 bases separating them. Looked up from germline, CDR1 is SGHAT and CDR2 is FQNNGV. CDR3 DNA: TGTGCCAGCAGCTTAGGATCGCACTATGGCTACACCTTC. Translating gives CASSLGSHYGYTF.

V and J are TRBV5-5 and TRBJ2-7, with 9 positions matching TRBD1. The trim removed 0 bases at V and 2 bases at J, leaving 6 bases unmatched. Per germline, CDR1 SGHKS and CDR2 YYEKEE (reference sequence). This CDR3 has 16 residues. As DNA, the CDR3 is TGTGCCAGCAGCTTGGGGCCGGGACAGGGAGCCTACGAGCAGTACTTC. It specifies CASSLGPGQGAYEQYF.